This TCR beta chain originates from a study of blood T cells in healthy people across ages. Sample-barcoded 5' priming and a J-beta primer mix drove a second PCR of about 6 to 12 cycles. MiXCR, applied by TCRdb to the 5' RACE reads, yields one record per CDR3 protein. Of 1,300,000 or so distinct CDR3 sequences in the sample, around 55% were seen once. Trimming cost V 6 bases and J 4 bases; bases outside gene matches: 9. CDR3 size: 14 residues. CDR1 is DFQATT, CDR2 SNEGSKA, per germline (reference sequence). The receptor was derived from a man aged 18 to 35 in good health. The chain is built from TRBV20-1 and TRBJ2-7; 10 bases align to TRBD2. The sequenced sample consisted of blood. DNA for the CDR3: TGCAGTGCAAACCTAGCGGGAGTAGAGTACGAGCAGTACTTC. Translating gives CSANLAGVEYEQYF.